The TCR beta chain described here comes from a study of identical twins. A note on this clonotype: The antigen is not known.

Everyone who gave samples was a healthy Caucasian. TCRdb fed the 5' RACE reads into MiXCR, producing one record per CDR3 protein. Altogether around 370,000 distinct CDR3 sequences are present, roughly 9% being singletons, with the ten largest covering roughly 8.9%. Study findings and constraints: With monozygotic twins, out-of-frame TCR alpha sharing exceeded what models estimated. Memory repertoires showed no such pattern, whereas abundant cord blood beta clonotypes carried fewer insertions.

The germline V gene has CDR1 SGDLS and CDR2 YYNGEE. This CDR3 has 16 residues. V trimming: 6 bases; J trimming: 0 bases; junction bases outside the gene matches: 9. Sequenced: naive T cells sorted from blood. This chain uses TRBV9 with TRBJ1-3; 7 bases are a match to TRBD1. This clonotype was obtained from a woman in her fifties or sixties in good health. The CDR3 DNA reads as TGTGCCAGCACTCCACGGACAGGCCTCTCTGGAAACACCATATATTTT. Its protein product is CASTPRTGLSGNTIYF.